This TCR beta chain was identified in a study of neurological immune-mediated disorders (dated by TCRdb to between 2018 and 2020). The study in broad terms: The study compared peripheral blood TCR-beta repertoires of HTLV-I-associated myelopathy (HAM/TSP) patients, multiple sclerosis patients and healthy controls using UMI-based sequencing. The cohort was made up of some 70 subjects, consisting of around 14 HAM/TSP patients, around 35 multiple sclerosis patients and around 20 healthy controls. Longitudinal samples, technical triplicates and paired sorted CD4+ and CD8+ T-cell subsets, alongside PBMC samples, were included among the approximately 110 TCR-beta libraries.

To synthesize cDNA, template-switch 5'RACE was performed with a primer carrying a 10-nucleotide random unique molecular identifier so that each TCR transcript was tagged. Every sequencing run covered 15-18 subjects and yielded more than 160 million TCR-beta sequences. Total RNA was extracted with the RNeasy kit. TCR-beta VDJ regions were amplified with primers for the TCR constant region and the 5'RACE anchor, using the KAPA Real-time Library Amplification kit. A first PCR added sample indexes and Illumina adaptors, after which a second PCR increased the library yield. After Ampure bead purification, the roughly 650 bp TCR product was size-selected on a 2% E-gel SizeSelection system. Library quality was checked on a Bioanalyzer, concentration was measured with Qubit, and libraries were quantified with the Kapa Library Quantification kit before pooling. Paired-end 2 x 150 bp sequencing of the libraries was performed on an Illumina HiSeq 2500. To increase sequence diversity, about 23-32% phiX was spiked into each library pool. The original pipeline was this. Quality-filtered reads were processed with the UMI-based MiGEC pipeline, and over 85% of raw TCR sequences were removed by the MiGEC pipeline during error correction. VDJ genes were aligned to IMGT germline references, and each clonotype was defined by a unique CDR3 amino acid sequence together with V-J genes. Clonal expansion, Shannon diversity and CDR3 relatedness (CalcPairwiseDistances, ClusterSamples) were evaluated with VDJtools, and phylogenetic trees were built with CLCbio workbench. Expanded clones were defined as having at least 8 unique UMIs, based on coefficient-of-variation modelling across technical triplicates. The public reads were reanalyzed by TCRdb: fastp trimming at Q25, MiXCR alignment, in-frame beta chains only. Every CDR3 protein is listed once, alongside the most common genes and DNA of its rows. The V and J calls reflect TCRdb's pipeline rather than the authors' work. A total of 36,000 or so distinct CDR3 sequences appear in this sample, 9% to 12% of them only once. About 6.6% of the sample belongs to the ten largest clones.

This clonotype has at least ten counts. Its antigen has not been determined. No qualities accompany the bases; no much larger clone lies one base away. From its cysteine to its phenylalanine, the CDR3 spans 15 amino acids. Only CDR3 DNA is held: 45 bases, read in frame from base 1. Trimming leaves V shorter by 7 bases and J shorter by 0 bases, with the junction holding 5 bases beyond the gene matches. In the germline V gene, CDR1 corresponds to SNHLY and CDR2 to FYNNEI. For the unsorted PBMC libraries, 2 million PBMCs were stored in RNAlater at -80 degrees C until RNA extraction and were used to generate the libraries. Peripheral blood underwent Ficoll-Hypaque density gradient centrifugation to isolate PBMCs, which were then cryopreserved in liquid nitrogen. On the study overall, not on this receptor specifically: TCR clonal expansion was greatest in HAM/TSP patients and smallest in MS patients, who ranked below even healthy controls. Across subjects, expanded clones never shared an identical CDR3 amino acid sequence, which suggests that the TCR-beta repertoires in every group were private.

The rearranged chain carries TRBV2 and TRBJ2-2; TRBD1 lines up with 7 middle nucleotides. Input material: PBMCs. This sequence was found in a woman aged 30 to 39 with HTLV-1-associated myelopathy (HAM/TSP). The sequenced DNA is TGTGCCAGCAACAGGGGTGTACCGAACACCGGGGAGCTGTTTTTT. Its translation is CASNRGVPNTGELFF. Where the CDR3 stops, the reference TRBV2 and TRBJ2-2 genes take over; the full variable domain is EPEVTQTPSHQVTQMGQEVILRCVPISNHLYFYWYRQILGQKVEFLVSFYNNEISEKSEIFDDQFSVERPDGSNFTLKIRSTKLEDSAMYFCASNRGVPNTGELFFGEGSRLTVL.